These 3 T cell receptor beta chains came from one sample sequenced in a study of T-cell reconstitution after alpha-beta-depleted transplantation in children. It was with unique molecular identifiers that the TCRbeta library was prepared. TCRdb passed the PCR reads through MiXCR, listing each CDR3 protein once. The profile shows roughly 220,000 distinct CDR3 sequences, around 11% of them singletons. The sequenced sample was PBMCs from the stem cell graft donor, obtained from the stem cell graft. Receptors were obtained from a human donor who donated a stem cell graft to a child with acute lymphoblastic leukemia.

Here the CDR3 DNA reads TGTGCCAGCAGCTCACGGACAGGGCGGTCGTCCTACGAGCAGTACTTC. This sequence encodes CASSSRTGRSSYEQYF. The chain carries TRBV7-9 and TRBJ2-7; TRBD1 matches at 8 bases. The V gene's germline CDR1 is SEHNR and CDR2 FQNEAQ (reference sequence). V shed 4 bases and J 1 base; nucleotides not matched to a gene: 9. CDR3 length: 16 amino acids.

A note on this clonotype: Germline is not matched at one junction end, which may reflect a read error. The chain is built from TRBV29-1 and TRBJ2-3, with D maybe TRBD2 (6 bases). CDR3 size: 16 residues. Germline CDR1 reads SQVTM; CDR2 reads ANQGSEA. CDR3 DNA sequence: TGCAGCGCTTCCGGGACGGAACGTCCGGGAGCAGATACGCAGTATTTC. The encoded protein is CSASGTERPGADTQYF.

The V gene is TRBV30, the J gene TRBJ2-5; the D gene is possibly TRBD2 (6 bases). The CDR3 covers 15 residues. CDR1 is GTSNPN, CDR2 SVGIG, per germline (reference sequence). V was clipped by 0 bases and J by 5 bases, with 16 bases between them. Here the CDR3 DNA reads TGTGCCTGGAGTGTTACTGGGACTGCCAGCGAGACCCAGTACTTC. It translates to CAWSVTGTASETQYF.